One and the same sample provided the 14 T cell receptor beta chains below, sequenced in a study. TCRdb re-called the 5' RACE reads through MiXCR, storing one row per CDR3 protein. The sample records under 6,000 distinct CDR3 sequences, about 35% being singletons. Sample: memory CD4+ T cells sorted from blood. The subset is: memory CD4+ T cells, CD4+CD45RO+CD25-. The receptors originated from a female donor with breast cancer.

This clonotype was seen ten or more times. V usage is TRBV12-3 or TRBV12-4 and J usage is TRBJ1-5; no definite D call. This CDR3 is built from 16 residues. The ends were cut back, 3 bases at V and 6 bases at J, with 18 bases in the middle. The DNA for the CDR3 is TGTGCCAGCAGTTTGAATAATAGGGCGGAGGGTCAGCCCCAGCATTTT. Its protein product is CASSLNNRAEGQPQHF.

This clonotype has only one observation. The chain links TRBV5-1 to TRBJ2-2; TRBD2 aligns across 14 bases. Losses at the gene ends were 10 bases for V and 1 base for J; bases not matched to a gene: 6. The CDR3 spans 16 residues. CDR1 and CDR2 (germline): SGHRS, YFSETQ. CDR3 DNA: TGCGCCTCCTCAGGACTAGCGGGAGGGAACACCGGGGAGCTGTTTTTT. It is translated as CASSGLAGGNTGELFF.

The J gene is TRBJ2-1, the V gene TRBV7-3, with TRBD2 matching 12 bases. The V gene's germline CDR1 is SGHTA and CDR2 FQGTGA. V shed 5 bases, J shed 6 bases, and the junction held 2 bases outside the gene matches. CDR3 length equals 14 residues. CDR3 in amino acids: CASSKTSGSNEQFF. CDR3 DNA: TGTGCCAGCAGCAAGACTAGCGGGAGCAATGAGCAGTTCTTC. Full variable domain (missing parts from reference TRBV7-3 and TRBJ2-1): GAGVSQTPSNKVTEKGKYVELRCDPISGHTALYWYRQSLGQGPEFLIYFQGTGAADDSGLPNDRFFAVRPEGSVSTLKIQRTERGDSAVYLCASSKTSGSNEQFFGPGTRLTVL.

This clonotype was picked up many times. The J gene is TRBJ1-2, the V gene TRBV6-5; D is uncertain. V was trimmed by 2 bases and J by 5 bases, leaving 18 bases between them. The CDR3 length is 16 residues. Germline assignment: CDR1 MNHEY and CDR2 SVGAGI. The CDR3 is CASSYATQTPWYGYTF. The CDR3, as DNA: TGTGCCAGCAGTTACGCCACTCAGACCCCCTGGTATGGCTACACCTTC.

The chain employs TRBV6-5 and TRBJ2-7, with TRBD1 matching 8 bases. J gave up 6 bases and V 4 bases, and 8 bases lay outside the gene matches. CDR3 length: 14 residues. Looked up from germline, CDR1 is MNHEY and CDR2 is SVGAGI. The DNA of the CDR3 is TGTGCCAGCAGTTTCGGACAGGGCTTCCTCGAGCAGTACTTC. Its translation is CASSFGQGFLEQYF.

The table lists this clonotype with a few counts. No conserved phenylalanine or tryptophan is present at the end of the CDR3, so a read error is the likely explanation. The CDR3 nucleotides are TGCGCCAGCAGCTTCGCCGGGCCCTACCAAGAGACCCAGTTCTAC. Residues: CASSFAGPYQETQFY. The chain has TRBV5-1 and TRBJ2-5; D is unclear. TRBJ2-1 explains the end of the DNA better; the J call may be wrong. Germline CDR1 and CDR2: SGHRS and YFSETQ. The CDR3 runs to 15 residues.

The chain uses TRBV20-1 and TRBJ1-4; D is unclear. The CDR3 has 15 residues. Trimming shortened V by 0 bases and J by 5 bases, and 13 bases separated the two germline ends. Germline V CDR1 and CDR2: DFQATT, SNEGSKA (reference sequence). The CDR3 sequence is CSARDRGVRNEKLFF. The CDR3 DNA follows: TGCAGTGCTAGAGATCGCGGAGTCAGGAATGAAAAACTGTTTTTT.

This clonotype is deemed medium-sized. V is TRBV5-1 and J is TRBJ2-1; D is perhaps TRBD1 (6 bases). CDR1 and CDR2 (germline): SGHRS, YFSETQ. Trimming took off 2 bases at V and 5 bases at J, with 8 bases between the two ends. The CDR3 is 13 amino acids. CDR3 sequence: CASSFAGDNEQFF. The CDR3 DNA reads TGCGCCAGCAGCTTCGCAGGGGACAATGAGCAGTTCTTC.

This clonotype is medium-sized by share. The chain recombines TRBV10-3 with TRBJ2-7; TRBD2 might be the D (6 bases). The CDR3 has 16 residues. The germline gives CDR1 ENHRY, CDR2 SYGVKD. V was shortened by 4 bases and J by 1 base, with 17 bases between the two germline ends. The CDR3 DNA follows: TGTGCCATCAGTGCAACGACCGCGGGGCCTTCCTACGAGCAGTACTTC. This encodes CAISATTAGPSYEQYF.

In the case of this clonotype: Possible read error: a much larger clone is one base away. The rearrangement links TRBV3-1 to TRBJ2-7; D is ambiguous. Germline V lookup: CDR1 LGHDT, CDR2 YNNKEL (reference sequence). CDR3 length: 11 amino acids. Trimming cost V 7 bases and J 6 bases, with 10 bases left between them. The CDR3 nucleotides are TGTGCCAGCAAGGATGTGGTCGAGCAGTACTTC. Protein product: CASKDVVEQYF.

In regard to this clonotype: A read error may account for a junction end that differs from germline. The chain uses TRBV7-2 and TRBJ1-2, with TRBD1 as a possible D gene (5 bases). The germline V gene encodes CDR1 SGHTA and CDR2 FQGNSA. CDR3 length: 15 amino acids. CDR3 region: CAGSLVGHGGYDYTF. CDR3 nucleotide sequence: TGTGCCGGCAGCTTAGTGGGCCACGGGGGATATGACTACACCTTC. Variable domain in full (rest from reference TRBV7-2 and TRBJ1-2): GAGVSQSPSNKVTEKGKDVELRCDPISGHTALYWYRQSLGQGLEFLIYFQGNSAPDKSGLPSDRFSAERTGGSVSTLTIQRTQQEDSAVYLCAGSLVGHGGYDYTFGSGTRLTVV.

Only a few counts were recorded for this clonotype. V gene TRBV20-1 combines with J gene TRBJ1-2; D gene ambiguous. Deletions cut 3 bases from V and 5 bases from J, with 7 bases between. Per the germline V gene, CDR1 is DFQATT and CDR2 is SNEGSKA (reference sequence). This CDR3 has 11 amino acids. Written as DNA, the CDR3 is TGCAGTGCTAGGGACCGATATGGCTACACCTTC. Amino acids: CSARDRYGYTF.

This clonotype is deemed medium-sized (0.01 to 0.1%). The CDR3 is CSVQQGSRQTQYF. The CDR3, as DNA: TGCAGCGTGCAACAGGGTTCCCGGCAGACCCAGTACTTC. The chain has TRBV29-1 and TRBJ2-5; tentatively, D is TRBD1 (6 bases). There are 13 residues in the CDR3. The germline V and J ends were trimmed by 6 bases and 6 bases, with 17 bases remaining between them. Germline V gene sequence: CDR1 SQVTM, CDR2 ANQGSEA.

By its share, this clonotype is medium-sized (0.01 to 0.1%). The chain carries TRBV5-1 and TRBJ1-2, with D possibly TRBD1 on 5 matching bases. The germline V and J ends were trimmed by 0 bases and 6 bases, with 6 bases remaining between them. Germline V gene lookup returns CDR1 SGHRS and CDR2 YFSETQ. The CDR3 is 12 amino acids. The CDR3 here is CASSLEGDGYTF. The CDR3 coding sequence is TGCGCCAGCAGCTTGGAAGGGGATGGCTACACCTTC.